A single sample is the source of the 18 T cell receptor beta chains below, sequenced in a study of cytomegalovirus exposure and HLA in healthy donors. The PCR made use of 60 Vbeta and 13 Jbeta primers. Repertoires were generated with immunoSEQ multiplex PCR, while TCRdb's copy carries only in-frame clones and drops some. The sample yields a few hundred thousand clones, 92% seen once. The sequenced sample consisted of PBMCs. The receptors were gathered from a girl aged 2 to 9 in good health and CMV-seronegative.

This chain uses TRBV11-1 with TRBJ1-1; D gene ambiguous. CDR1 SGHAT and CDR2 FQDESV come from the germline V gene (reference sequence). V was shortened by 5 bases and J by 0 bases, with 19 bases between the two germline ends. This CDR3 is 17 amino acids long. This CDR3 is CASSLPDQPGMNTEAFF. The DNA for the CDR3 is TGTGCCAGCAGCCTCCCCGATCAACCGGGGATGAACACTGAAGCTTTCTTT.

V usage is TRBV7-6 and J usage is TRBJ2-7; 8 nucleotides match TRBD2. V shed 5 bases and J 2 bases; nucleotides not matched to a gene: 11. The germline CDR1 and CDR2 sequences are SGHVS and FNYEAQ. The CDR3 length is 16 residues. For the CDR3, the DNA is TGTGCCAGCAGCCCGACCGCCGGGACTAGACCCTACGAGCAGTACTTC. Protein product: CASSPTAGTRPYEQYF.

The CDR3 region is CASNVGLAGETQYF. CDR3 DNA: TGTGCCAGTAACGTGGGACTAGCGGGGGAGACCCAGTACTTC. V usage is TRBV19 and J usage is TRBJ2-5; 13 positions match TRBD2. V lost 7 bases to trimming and J lost 5 bases; unmatched junction nucleotides: 4. CDR3 size: 14 residues. CDR1 LNHDA and CDR2 SQIVND come from the germline V gene (reference sequence).

The rearrangement links TRBV5-1 to TRBJ2-3; no clear D gene. Trimming took 6 bases from V and 4 from J, leaving 18 bases between them. This CDR3 region has 15 residues. Germline V CDR1 and CDR2: SGHRS, YFSETQ. The CDR3 sequence is CASKLRPNIADTQYF. The CDR3 DNA is TGCGCCAGCAAACTGAGGCCTAACATTGCAGATACGCAGTATTTT.

This clone was counted between two and nine times. The rearrangement joins TRBV7-9 to TRBJ1-2; D gene unclear. The CDR3 length is 14 residues. V was cut by 2 bases and J by 7 bases, with 14 bases left in between. Germline V CDR1 and CDR2: SEHNR, FQNEAQ (reference sequence). The CDR3 sequence: CASSLILSSPGYTF. The CDR3 DNA is TGTGCCAGCAGCTTAATCCTCTCCTCCCCTGGCTACACCTTC.

This chain joins TRBV11-3 and TRBJ2-7; TRBD1 aligns across 8 bases. Germline V CDR1 and CDR2: SGHNT, YENEEA. After removal of 5 bases from V and 6 bases from J, the junction contained 6 bases not matched to a gene. The CDR3 covers 13 residues. CDR3 bases: TGTGCCAGCAGCCCCCAGGGGGCAGGCGAGCAGTACTTC. Protein: CASSPQGAGEQYF.

V is TRBV4-2 and J is TRBJ2-1, with D possibly matching TRBD1 (6 bases). Germline lookup yields CDR1 LGHNA and CDR2 YNFKEQ. The CDR3 is 16 amino acids. V was trimmed by 0 bases and J by 2 bases, leaving 11 bases between them. The CDR3 region is CASSQDRGGAYNEQFF. In DNA, the CDR3 is TGTGCCAGCAGCCAAGATCGTGGGGGCGCCTACAATGAGCAGTTCTTC.

The V and J genes are TRBV28 and TRBJ2-7; the match to TRBD2 covers 8 bases. CDR1 and CDR2 (germline): MDHEN, SYDVKM. V gave up 2 bases and J gave up 2 bases; unmatched junction bases: 2. This CDR3 is 14 amino acids long. CDR3 protein: CASSLAGGAYEQYF. The CDR3 bases are TGTGCCAGCAGTTTAGCGGGAGGTGCCTACGAGCAGTACTTC. Drawing the rest from reference TRBV28 and TRBJ2-7, the complete variable domain is DVKVTQSSRYLVKRTGEKVFLECVQDMDHENMFWYRQDPGLGLRLIYFSYDVKMKEKGDIPEGYSVSREKKERFSLILESASTNQTSMYLCASSLAGGAYEQYFGPGTRLTVT.

This clone showed up just once. The CDR3 nucleotides are TGTGCCAGCAGTTTAATCGGGCTAGCGGGGGCCCAGAACACCGGGGAGCTGTTTTTT. Amino acid sequence: CASSLIGLAGAQNTGELFF. The chain carries TRBV28 and TRBJ2-2, with 10 positions matching TRBD2. The CDR3 sequence is 19 residues long. Germline V CDR1 and CDR2: MDHEN, SYDVKM. J gave up 1 base and V 2 bases, and 10 bases lay outside the gene matches.

This clone came up a few times. This chain connects TRBV7-8 to TRBJ2-7; the D gene is possibly TRBD2 (5 bases). The CDR3 has 14 residues. The V gene lost 0 bases and the J gene lost 7 bases, with 13 bases spanning the gap. Germline lookup yields CDR1 SGHVS and CDR2 FQNEAQ. The CDR3 DNA sequence: TGTGCCAGCAGCTTAGCCGGCACTAGTACGGAGCAGTACTTC. Translating it yields CASSLAGTSTEQYF.

The genes are TRBV18 and TRBJ2-7, with D tentatively TRBD1 (6 bases). The CDR3 spans 17 residues. From germline, CDR1 is KGHSH and CDR2 LQKENI. Trimming left V 3 bases short and J 3 bases short, with 21 bases between. CDR3 loop: CASSPVPQNRALYEQYF. CDR3 nucleotide sequence: TGTGCCAGCTCACCTGTCCCACAGAACAGGGCTCTCTACGAGCAGTACTTC.

This clone was seen just once. This chain joins TRBV30 and TRBJ1-5; 8 bases map to TRBD1. The trim removed 8 bases at V and 3 bases at J, leaving 9 bases unmatched. Germline V gives CDR1 GTSNPN, CDR2 SVGIG (reference sequence). This CDR3 has 14 amino acids. CDR3 in amino acids: CASAGTGHNQPQHF. For the CDR3, the DNA is TGTGCCAGTGCCGGGACAGGACACAATCAGCCCCAGCATTTT.

V usage is TRBV7-9 and J usage is TRBJ1-5; 7 bases fit TRBD1. The CDR3 length is 17 residues. The germline CDR1 and CDR2 sequences are SEHNR and FQNEAQ (reference sequence). V trimming: 1 base; J trimming: 1 base; junction bases outside the gene matches: 7. CDR3 loop: CASSLEGAGRSNQPQHF. The DNA for the CDR3 is TGTGCCAGCAGCTTAGAGGGGGCAGGACGGAGCAATCAGCCCCAGCATTTT.

As to this clone: One end of the junction fails to match germline, which may point to a read error. The V gene is TRBV7-7, the J gene TRBJ2-3, with 7 bases lining up with TRBD2. The germline gives CDR1 SSHAT, CDR2 FNYEAQ (reference sequence). The length of the CDR3 is 16 residues. The CDR3 DNA reads TGTGCTAGCAGCTTAGGGGCTAGCGGAGGCACAGATACGCAGTATTTT. It encodes CASSLGASGGTDTQYF.

The V gene is TRBV7-2, the J gene TRBJ1-6; possibly TRBD1 for D (6 bases). The germline V gene encodes CDR1 SGHTA and CDR2 FQGNSA. The V and J ends lost 1 base and 9 bases respectively, with 7 bases between them. The CDR3 is 13 residues long. The CDR3 loop is CASSLGGLSPLHF. Written as DNA, the CDR3 is TGTGCCAGCAGCTTAGGGGGGCTTTCACCCCTCCACTTT. Drawing the rest from reference TRBV7-2 and TRBJ1-6, the complete variable domain is GAGVSQSPSNKVTEKGKDVELRCDPISGHTALYWYRQSLGQGLEFLIYFQGNSAPDKSGLPSDRFSAERTGGSVSTLTIQRTQQEDSAVYLCASSLGGLSPLHFGNGTRLTVT.

The chain recombines TRBV19 with TRBJ1-1; D is undetermined. Looked up from germline, CDR1 is LNHDA and CDR2 is SQIVND (reference sequence). The CDR3 length is 14 residues. V was trimmed by 3 bases and J by 0 bases, leaving 8 bases between them. The CDR3 is CASSIGDMNTEAFF. The CDR3, as DNA: TGTGCCAGTAGTATTGGAGATATGAACACTGAAGCTTTCTTT.

V gene TRBV6-1 combines with J gene TRBJ1-1; D not resolved. Trimming took 3 bases from V and 1 from J, leaving 6 bases between them. Germline CDR1 reads MNHNS; CDR2 reads SASEGT. The CDR3 has 13 residues. The DNA for the CDR3 is TGTGCCAGCAGTGATGGCACGAACACTGAAGCTTTCTTT. Encoded protein: CASSDGTNTEAFF.

The V gene is TRBV13, the J gene TRBJ1-2, with 7 bases that match TRBD1. This CDR3 has 17 amino acids. V was clipped by 5 bases and J by 6 bases; unmatched bases: 18. Germline CDR1 and CDR2: PRHDT and FYEKMQ (reference sequence). This CDR3 reads CASSGYMITGEGDGYTF. In nucleotides, the CDR3 is TGTGCCAGCAGCGGTTATATGATCACAGGGGAAGGAGATGGCTACACCTTC.